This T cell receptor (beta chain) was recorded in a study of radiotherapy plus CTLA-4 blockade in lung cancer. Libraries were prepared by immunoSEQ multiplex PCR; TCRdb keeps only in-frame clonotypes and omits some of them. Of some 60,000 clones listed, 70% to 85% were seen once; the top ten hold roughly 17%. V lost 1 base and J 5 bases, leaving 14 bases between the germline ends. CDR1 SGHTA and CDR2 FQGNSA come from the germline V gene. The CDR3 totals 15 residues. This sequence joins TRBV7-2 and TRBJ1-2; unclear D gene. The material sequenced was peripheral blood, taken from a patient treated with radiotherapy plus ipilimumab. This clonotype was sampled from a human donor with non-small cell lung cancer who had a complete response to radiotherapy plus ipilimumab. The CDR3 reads CASSLDESAGYGYTF. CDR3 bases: TGTGCCAGCAGCTTAGATGAGTCCGCGGGGTATGGCTACACCTTC.